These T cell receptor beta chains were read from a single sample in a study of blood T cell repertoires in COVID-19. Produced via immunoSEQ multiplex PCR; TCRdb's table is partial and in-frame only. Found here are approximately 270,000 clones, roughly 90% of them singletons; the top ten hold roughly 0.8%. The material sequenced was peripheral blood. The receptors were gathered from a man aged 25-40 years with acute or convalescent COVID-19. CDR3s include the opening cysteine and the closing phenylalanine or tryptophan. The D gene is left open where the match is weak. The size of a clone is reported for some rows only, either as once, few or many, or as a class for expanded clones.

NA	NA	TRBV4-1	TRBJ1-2	CASSQEQRTGRGYTF	TGCGCCAGCAGCCAAGAACAGCGAACAGGGCGAGGCTACACCTTC
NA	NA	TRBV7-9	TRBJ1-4	CASSLGLADEKLFF	TGTGCCAGCAGCTTAGGTCTCGCAGATGAAAAACTGTTTTTT
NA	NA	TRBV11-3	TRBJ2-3	CASSPGKGREGSDTQYF	TGTGCCAGCAGCCCAGGTAAAGGGCGGGAAGGATCAGATACGCAGTATTTT
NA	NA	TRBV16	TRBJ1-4	CASSVQGRGKLFF	TGTGCCAGCAGCGTACAAGGCAGGGGAAAACTGTTTTTT
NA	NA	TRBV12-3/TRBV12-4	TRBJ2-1	CASSQYNEQFF	TGTGCCAGCAGCCAGTACAATGAGCAGTTCTTC
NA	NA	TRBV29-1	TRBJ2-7	CSVDLQGYEQYF	TGCAGCGTTGATTTACAGGGCTACGAGCAGTACTTC
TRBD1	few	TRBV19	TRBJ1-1	CASSPQGLGTEAFF	TGTGCCAGTAGCCCACAGGGGTTAGGAACTGAAGCTTTCTTT
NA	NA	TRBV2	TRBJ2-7	CASREDRWGRAEQYF	TGTGCCAGCAGGGAAGACAGGTGGGGAAGGGCCGAGCAGTACTTC
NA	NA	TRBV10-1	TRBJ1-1	CASSESTVGEAFF	TGCGCCAGCAGTGAGTCGACAGTTGGTGAAGCTTTCTTT
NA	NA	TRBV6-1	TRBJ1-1	CASSEAGRLDTEAFF	TGTGCCAGCAGTGAAGCGGGCAGGTTGGACACTGAAGCTTTCTTT
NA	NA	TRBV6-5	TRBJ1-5	CASSRPQNSNQPQHF	TGTGCCAGCAGTCGTCCGCAGAATAGCAATCAGCCCCAGCATTTT
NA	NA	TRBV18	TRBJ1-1	CASSPVGRGTEAFF	TGTGCCAGCTCACCAGTGGGGCGGGGCACTGAAGCTTTCTTT
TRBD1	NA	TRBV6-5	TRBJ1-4	CASRTGGYEKLFF	TGTGCCAGCAGGACAGGGGGGTACGAAAAACTGTTTTTT
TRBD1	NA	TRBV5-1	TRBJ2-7	CASHRGGTGNEQYF	TGCGCCAGTCACAGAGGGGGGACAGGGAACGAGCAGTACTTC
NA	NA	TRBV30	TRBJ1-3	CAWNVAIGNTIYF	TGTGCCTGGAACGTGGCAATAGGAAACACCATATATTTT
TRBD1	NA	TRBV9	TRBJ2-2	CASSEPRTGNTGELFF	TGTGCCAGCAGCGAACCAAGGACAGGGAACACCGGGGAGCTGTTTTTT
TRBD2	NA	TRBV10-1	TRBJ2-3	CASSELAGELTDTQYF	TGCGCCAGCAGTGAATTAGCGGGAGAGTTAACAGATACGCAGTATTTT
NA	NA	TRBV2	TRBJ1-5	CASLKEVGQPQHF	TGTGCCAGCCTCAAGGAGGTCGGTCAGCCCCAGCATTTT
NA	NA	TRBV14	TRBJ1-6	CASSRQGSSYNSPLHF	TGTGCCAGCAGTCGTCAGGGGAGCTCCTATAATTCACCCCTCCACTTT
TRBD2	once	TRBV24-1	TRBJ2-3	CATTGGSGTQYF	TGTGCCACCACAGGCGGGAGTGGTACGCAGTATTTT
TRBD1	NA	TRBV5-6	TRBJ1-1	CASSIDRGRTEAFF	TGTGCCAGCAGCATAGACAGGGGACGGACTGAAGCTTTCTTT
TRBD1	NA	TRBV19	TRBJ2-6	CASSIRPQTGRGANVLTF	TGTGCCAGTAGTATACGCCCTCAGACAGGGCGGGGGGCCAACGTCCTGACTTTC
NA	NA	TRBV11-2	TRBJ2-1	CASSSGRGEQFF	TGTGCCAGCAGCTCCGGTAGGGGTGAGCAGTTCTTC
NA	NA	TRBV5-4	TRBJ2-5	CASSLGQTGETQYF	TGTGCCAGCAGCTTGGGTCAAACAGGGGAGACCCAGTACTTC
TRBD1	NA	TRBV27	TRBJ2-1	CASSLRTGGVSNEQFF	TGTGCCAGCAGTTTACGGACAGGGGGAGTTTCGAATGAGCAGTTCTTC
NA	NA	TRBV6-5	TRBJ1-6	CASSYTGPRIDSPLHF	TGTGCCAGCAGTTACACTGGGCCGCGAATCGATTCACCCCTCCACTTT
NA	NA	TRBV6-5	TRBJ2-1	CASSYSSRGYNEQFF	TGTGCCAGCAGTTACTCGAGCCGGGGCTACAATGAGCAGTTCTTC
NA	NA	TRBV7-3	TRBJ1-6	CASSRLVYTDSYNSPLHF	TGTGCCAGCAGCCGCCTCGTCTACACAGACTCCTATAATTCACCCCTCCACTTT
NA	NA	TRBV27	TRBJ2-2	CASSSTDRGGTGELFF	TGTGCCAGCAGTTCCACCGACAGGGGAGGGACCGGGGAGCTGTTTTTT
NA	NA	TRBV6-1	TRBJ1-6	CASSEASGLAFNSPLHF	TGTGCCAGCAGTGAAGCCTCCGGACTCGCCTTTAATTCACCCCTCCACTTT
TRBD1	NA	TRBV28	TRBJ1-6	CASSPMGQGDSPLHF	TGTGCCAGCAGTCCTATGGGACAGGGGGATTCACCCCTCCACTTT
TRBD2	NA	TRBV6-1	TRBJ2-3	CASSAQRVAGITDTQYF	TGTGCCAGCAGTGCACAGCGGGTAGCGGGAATCACAGATACGCAGTATTTT
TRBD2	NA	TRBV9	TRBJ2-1	CASSVGGRDNEQFF	TGTGCCAGCAGCGTAGGCGGGAGGGACAATGAGCAGTTCTTC
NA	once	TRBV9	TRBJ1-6	CASSVEGRGGNSPLHF	TGTGCCAGCAGCGTAGAGGGGCGGGGGGGTAATTCACCCCTCCACTTT
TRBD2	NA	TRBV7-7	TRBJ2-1	CASSPRLAGAPAYNEQFF	TGTGCTAGCAGCCCAAGACTAGCGGGGGCCCCAGCCTACAATGAGCAGTTCTTC
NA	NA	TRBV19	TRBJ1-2	CASSIGGGLPLGYTF	TGTGCCAGTAGTATTGGTGGGGGCCTTCCACTTGGCTACACCTTC
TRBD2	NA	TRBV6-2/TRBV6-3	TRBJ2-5	CASSYLGGGLMETQYF	TGTGCCAGCAGTTACCTTGGGGGGGGTTTAATGGAGACCCAGTACTTC
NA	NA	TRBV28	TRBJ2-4	CASSSPMGDIQYF	TGTGCCAGCAGTTCCCCTATGGGCGACATTCAGTACTTC
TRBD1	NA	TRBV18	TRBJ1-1	CASSPDTGGWVTEAFF	TGTGCCAGCTCACCGGATACAGGGGGATGGGTCACTGAAGCTTTCTTT
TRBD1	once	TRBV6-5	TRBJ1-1	CASSQPRQGGTEAFF	TGTGCCAGCAGTCAACCTAGACAGGGGGGCACTGAAGCTTTCTTT